A selection of T cell receptor beta chains follows, all from one sample in a study of cytomegalovirus exposure and HLA in healthy donors. Assay used: immunoSEQ multiplex PCR; TCRdb lists only in-frame clones, some missing. The sample shows more than 120,000 clones, over 75% of them seen only once. Sequenced input: PBMCs. Every receptor here comes from a woman aged 25 to 39 in good health and CMV-seronegative. CDR3s include the opening cysteine and the closing phenylalanine or tryptophan. The order of the fields is CDR3 protein, V gene, J gene.

CDR3aa: CAISDSDSSYEQYF
v_gene: TRBV10-3
j_gene: TRBJ2-7

CDR3aa: CASSLSRKETQYF
v_gene: TRBV5-1
j_gene: TRBJ2-5

CDR3aa: CASSSTGVTEAFF
v_gene: TRBV6-5
j_gene: TRBJ1-1

CDR3aa: CSVEGALTSGGTDTQYF
v_gene: TRBV29-1
j_gene: TRBJ2-3

CDR3aa: CASSLYSGRSTDTQYF
v_gene: TRBV7-9
j_gene: TRBJ2-3

CDR3aa: CASSWGRVNQPQHF
v_gene: TRBV28
j_gene: TRBJ1-5

CDR3aa: CASSRGTTGTIAKNIQYF
v_gene: TRBV5-8
j_gene: TRBJ2-4

CDR3aa: CASVSSGANVLTF
v_gene: TRBV19
j_gene: TRBJ2-6

CDR3aa: CASRRDRNNEKLFF
v_gene: TRBV6-1
j_gene: TRBJ1-4

CDR3aa: CASSQDRGTNGPGELFF
v_gene: TRBV4-2
j_gene: TRBJ2-2

CDR3aa: CASSQRLGNTEAFF
v_gene: TRBV7-8
j_gene: TRBJ1-1

CDR3aa: CASRLTGTSGGIVARYEQYF
v_gene: TRBV7-8
j_gene: TRBJ2-7

CDR3aa: CASSYWDRVNAEAFF
v_gene: TRBV7-2
j_gene: TRBJ1-1

CDR3aa: CASSAGITEQYF
v_gene: TRBV19
j_gene: TRBJ2-7

CDR3aa: CASTGSGSDYGYTF
v_gene: TRBV6-1
j_gene: TRBJ1-2

CDR3aa: CASSLGLGDPYGYTF
v_gene: TRBV6-5
j_gene: TRBJ1-2

CDR3aa: CASSQKTSFFEQYF
v_gene: TRBV27
j_gene: TRBJ2-7

CDR3aa: CASSLVWGTGGLLNTEAFF
v_gene: TRBV5-8
j_gene: TRBJ1-1

CDR3aa: CASIGQSTNEKLFF
v_gene: TRBV7-9
j_gene: TRBJ1-4

CDR3aa: CASSPGTRQTGELFF
v_gene: TRBV7-3
j_gene: TRBJ2-2

CDR3aa: CASTPLGGGRGASTDTQYF
v_gene: TRBV19
j_gene: TRBJ2-3

CDR3aa: CASSEQGINYGYTF
v_gene: TRBV2
j_gene: TRBJ1-2

CDR3aa: CASSVVPAGYHQPQHF
v_gene: TRBV9
j_gene: TRBJ1-5

CDR3aa: CASSPDRGVYGEQFF
v_gene: TRBV2
j_gene: TRBJ2-1